This T cell receptor (beta chain) was profiled in a study of OX40 agonist ivuxolimab in advanced cancers. Study details: Enrolled patients in dose escalation had cancers that were hepatocellular carcinoma, melanoma, renal cell or head and neck cancer.

CDR1 SGHDT and CDR2 YYEEEE come from the germline V gene. This CDR3 is built from 17 residues. Germline trimming cut 3 bases from V and 4 bases from J; bases unmatched to any gene: 13. TCRdb's copy holds only in-frame clones and misses some; the assay was immunoSEQ multiplex PCR. This table has about 96,000 clones, 90% appearing once. J is TRBJ1-1 and V is TRBV5-6; 9 nucleotides agree with TRBD1. Sequences were derived from CD4+ or CD8+ T cells sorted from blood, sampled in a trial of the OX40 agonist ivuxolimab. The sequence derives from an adult with an advanced solid tumor such as melanoma, head and neck, liver or kidney cancer. CDR3 in amino acids: CASSSGTGYSPITEAFF. CDR3 in DNA: TGTGCCAGCAGCTCCGGGACAGGGTATTCCCCAATCACTGAAGCTTTCTTT.